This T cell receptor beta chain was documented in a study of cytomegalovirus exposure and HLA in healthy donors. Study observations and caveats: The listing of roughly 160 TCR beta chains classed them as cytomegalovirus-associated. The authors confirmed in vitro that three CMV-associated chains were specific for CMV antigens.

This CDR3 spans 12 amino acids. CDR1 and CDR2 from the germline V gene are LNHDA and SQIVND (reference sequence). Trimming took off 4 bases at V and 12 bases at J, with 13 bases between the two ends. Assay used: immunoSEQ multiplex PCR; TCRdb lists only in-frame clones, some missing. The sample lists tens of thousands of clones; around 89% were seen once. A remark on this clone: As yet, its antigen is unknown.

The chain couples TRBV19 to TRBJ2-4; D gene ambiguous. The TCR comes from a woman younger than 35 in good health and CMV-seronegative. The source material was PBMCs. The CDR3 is CASSTEQTTQYF. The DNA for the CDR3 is TGTGCCAGTAGTACAGAACAGACAACTCAGTACTTC.